This passage covers 7 T cell receptor beta chains from one sample sequenced in a study of blood T cell repertoires in COVID-19. The data were produced by immunoSEQ multiplex PCR, yet TCRdb's version contains in-frame clones alone and is incomplete. Found here are about 220,000 clones, about nine tenths of them singletons; the top ten hold about 2.4%. Material: PBMCs or T cells enriched from blood (not recorded which). The receptor set was obtained from a woman aged 30 to 39 who had recovered from COVID-19.

V usage is TRBV5-8 and J usage is TRBJ1-1; a possible D gene is TRBD1 (5 bases). Germline V gene lookup returns CDR1 SGHTS and CDR2 YDEGEE. This CDR3 is 13 amino acids long. The V and J ends lost 1 base and 9 bases respectively, with 13 bases between them. This CDR3 is CASSLLQGGQAFF. For the CDR3, the DNA is TGTGCCAGCAGCTTGTTGCAGGGAGGTCAAGCTTTCTTT.

The V and J genes are TRBV4-1 and TRBJ2-5, with TRBD2 matching 11 bases. The junction had 15 bases not matched to a gene; V was cut back by 0 bases and J by 3 bases. The CDR3 has 20 amino acids. The germline V gene encodes CDR1 MGHRA and CDR2 YSYEKL. CDR3 nucleotide sequence: TGCGCCAGCAGCCAAGAAAATAGCGGGGGGGACCTAATACCAAAAGAGACCCAGTACTTC. Translated, it gives CASSQENSGGDLIPKETQYF.

The chain employs TRBV28 and TRBJ1-6, with D perhaps TRBD1 (5 bases). Germline CDR1 is MDHEN and CDR2 is SYDVKM. Trimming took 4 bases from V and 9 from J, leaving 13 bases between them. This CDR3 has 14 amino acids. In nucleotides, the CDR3 is TGTGCCAGCAGTTCATTCCAGGGTATTTCACCCCTCCACTTT. Its translation: CASSSFQGISPLHF.

The genes are TRBV14 and TRBJ1-1; D gene unclear. The CDR3 spans 13 residues. CDR1 and CDR2 from the germline V gene are SGHDN and FVKESK. Trimming removed 2 bases from V and 1 base from J, with 5 bases in between. The CDR3 here is CASSQQWNTEAFF. DNA for the CDR3: TGTGCCAGCAGCCAACAGTGGAACACTGAAGCTTTCTTT.

This chain links TRBV21-1 with TRBJ2-3; TRBD2 is taken as the D call from the table, unchecked against the DNA. TRBV21-1 is a documented pseudogene. This CDR3 comprises 17 residues. The CDR3 DNA sequence: TGTGCCAGCAGCGGTTGTAGCGGGGAGACTAGCACAGATACGCAGTATTTT. Translating it yields CASSGCSGETSTDTQYF.

The rearrangement joins TRBV6-1 to TRBJ2-2; the match to TRBD1 covers 9 bases. The J segment lost 0 bases and the V segment lost 4 bases, leaving 6 bases of the junction unmatched. Germline V gene lookup returns CDR1 MNHNS and CDR2 SASEGT. This CDR3 is 17 amino acids long. The CDR3 reads CASSVRDRASNTGELFF. For the CDR3, the DNA is TGTGCCAGCAGTGTCCGGGACAGGGCCTCGAACACCGGGGAGCTGTTTTTT.

J is TRBJ1-3 and V is TRBV6-6; perhaps TRBD1 as D (5 bases). Germline lookup yields CDR1 MNHNY and CDR2 SVGAGI (reference sequence). CDR3 length: 13 amino acids. Deletions cut 7 bases from V and 4 bases from J, with 11 bases between. Here the CDR3 DNA reads TGTGCCAGCATTGCCTGGGGCGGAAACACCATATATTTT. Its protein product is CASIAWGGNTIYF.